This TCR beta chain appears in the sequencing data of a study of cytomegalovirus exposure and HLA in healthy donors. Study as a whole: A prior study identified 120 million or so unique TCR beta sequences from around 180 million T cells. Study observations and caveats: Most subjects' HLA-A and HLA-B alleles were reportedly predicted from TCR beta sequences. Most of the TCR beta V segments (in an earlier analysis) were productive either about 87% or about 30% of the time. For most TCR sequences rarity was the rule, although some public TCRs occurred in many donors.

The V gene lost 8 bases and the J gene lost 5 bases, with 19 bases spanning the gap. The CDR3 contains 14 residues. Looked up from germline, CDR1 is SGHNT and CDR2 is YYREEE (reference sequence). PCR involved 60 Vbeta and 13 Jbeta primers. Sequencing used immunoSEQ multiplex PCR; TCRdb keeps in-frame clones, though not all of them. This sample has about 140,000 clones, with approximately 78% found just once. Remarks on this clone: What it binds is not known.

The receptor was derived from a woman between 35 and 50 years old in good health and CMV-seropositive. The chain couples TRBV5-4 to TRBJ2-5; maybe TRBD2 (5 bases). The source material was PBMCs. For the CDR3, the DNA is TGTGCCAGTCAGCGGTGGGGATTTGTGGAGACCCAGTACTTC. Its protein is CASQRWGFVETQYF.